This T cell receptor beta chain was identified in a study of T cell changes during pregnancy in multiple sclerosis. This clone was seen a few times. The data were produced by immunoSEQ multiplex PCR, yet TCRdb's version contains in-frame clones alone and is incomplete. The sample carries more than 85,000 clones, 90% to 95% recorded once. CDR3 length equals 13 residues. V was clipped by 5 bases and J by 5 bases, with 10 bases between them. The germline V gene encodes CDR1 LGHNA and CDR2 YNFKEQ. The V gene is TRBV4-2, the J gene TRBJ1-5; D unclear. This receptor was taken from a female donor in good health, enrolled as a control in a pregnancy study. This specimen was peripheral blood, taken after pregnancy. The CDR3 spells CASSLTPDQPQHF. In DNA, the CDR3 is TGTGCCAGCAGCTTAACTCCCGATCAGCCCCAGCATTTT.